This T cell receptor beta chain was obtained from a study of TIL therapy for anti-PD-1-resistant metastatic lung cancer (dated by TCRdb to about 2021). Background on the whole study: Before any PD-1/PD-L1 blockade was given, tumors were harvested, nivolumab was then administered, and patients who progressed went on to receive lymphodepletion, an infusion of expanded TIL, and IL-2. Among the enrolled patients, the median age was around 54 years (range about 35-75), and the median tumor PD-L1 proportion score was more than 5.5%. T cell receptor beta sequencing of tumor and peripheral blood was used to follow clonotypes across the tumor, the expanded TIL product and serial blood samples. Most of the cohort had lung adenocarcinoma, several tumors were EGFR-mutant and two were ALK-rearranged, and half of the patients were current or former smokers. Across the cohort, whole-exome sequencing showed a median non-synonymous tumor mutation burden of about 1.5 mutations per megabase. General study outcomes and caveats: Generalizability was limited because the cohort was highly selected, with more treatment-naive, never-smoker and oncogene-addicted patients included than is typical. The study protocol defined all tumor marker inferences as exploratory. Clonotypes from the infused TIL partially replaced the baseline peripheral repertoire and then declined over months, and persistence showed no apparent association with response.

The immunoSEQ v3 hsTCRB kit was used to amplify TCR beta CDR3 regions from genomic DNA through bias-controlled multiplex PCR. An Illumina NextSeq 500 was used to sequence the TCR libraries, reaching around 2 million read pairs at survey level or roughly 4.5-6.5 million at deep level. The authors' analysis ran thus. V, D and J genes were assigned, non-productive sequences were removed, and clonality was reported by immunoSEQ Analyzer software. Repertoires of infused TIL and blood were compared using productive Simpson clonality and the Morisita overlap index of productive TRB rearrangements. Absolute clonotype counts in blood were estimated by multiplying the lymphocyte count by the CD3+ fraction and by the productive frequency of the clone. TCRdb holds this immuneACCESS table with in-frame rearrangements only. Some clones are missing; in checked studies, unresolved V genes explain under half, and the rest has no known cause. V, J and clone size are taken as reported in that table, and D and trimming were inferred from the DNA itself. This sample comprises 35,000 to 55,000 clones, roughly 78% of them detected only once. Less than 15% of the sample comes from the top ten.

In the case of this clone: No antigen is known for it. Base qualities were left out, and no much larger clone turns up one base away.

The sample's time point, from its label and the paper: pre-treatment sample, taken before nivolumab and TIL therapy. Adults with stage 4 NSCLC were enrolled from late 2017 to January 2020 in a dual-center phase I trial. The samples were drawn from an open-label, single-arm phase I trial testing tumor-infiltrating lymphocyte therapy combined with nivolumab in advanced non-small cell lung cancer. Blood mononuclear cells from EDTA tubes were isolated by Ficoll gradient, snap-frozen as pellets, and DNA was extracted with a Qiagen mini-prep kit. This specimen consisted of blood, obtained at baseline. The source of this sequence is a man in his 70s with non-small cell lung cancer.

The sequence in DNA is TGTGCCAGCGGACAGGGACTGTCCGAGCAGTACTTC. Translation gives CASGQGLSEQYF. The chain is encoded by TRBV27 joined to TRBJ2-7, with 8 central nucleotides matching TRBD1. V is cut back by 8 bases and J by 6 bases, with 6 bases in the junction unmatched. The cysteine opens and the phenylalanine closes a CDR3 of 12 amino acids. Only CDR3 DNA is held: 36 bases, read in frame from base 1. The germline V gene (reference sequence) yields MNHEY for CDR1 and SMNVEV for CDR2.